The 27 T cell receptor beta chains below all came from one sample that was sequenced in a study of shared clonotypes between healthy human individuals. Some clones are missing from TCRdb's copy, which holds only in-frame ones; the method was immunoSEQ multiplex PCR. This sample carries about 2.3 million clones, 85% to 95% of them seen once, and the ten largest clones take 0.37%. Sequenced: naive CD4+ T cells from PBMCs. Subset: CD45RA+ positively selected. Receptor source: a man younger than 35 in good health. Some clones in this sample may be carry-over from other donors' samples.

The chain recombines TRBV2 with TRBJ2-5, with TRBD1 as a possible D gene (6 bases). The germline V gene encodes CDR1 SNHLY and CDR2 FYNNEI. The length of the CDR3 is 12 residues. Trimming cost V 4 bases and J 3 bases, with 6 bases left between them. CDR3 sequence: CASSGTEETQYF. CDR3 in DNA: TGTGCCAGCAGTGGGACAGAAGAGACCCAGTACTTC.

This chain links TRBV4-2 with TRBJ2-1; 16 nucleotides agree with TRBD2. After removal of 3 bases from V and 4 bases from J, the junction contained 15 bases not matched to a gene. This CDR3 is 21 amino acids long. Per the germline V gene, CDR1 is LGHNA and CDR2 is YNFKEQ. The CDR3: CASSHLRPGLAGGSIYNEQFF. The CDR3, as DNA: TGTGCCAGCAGCCACCTAAGACCGGGACTAGCGGGAGGGTCTATTTACAATGAGCAGTTCTTC.

This clone turned up a few times. This chain connects TRBV2 to TRBJ1-4; D is perhaps TRBD1 (6 bases). The CDR3 is 14 residues long. The V end lost 9 bases, the J end lost 8 bases, and 19 bases lay between the germline ends. The germline V gene has CDR1 SNHLY and CDR2 FYNNEI. CDR3 sequence (DNA): TGTGCCAGTCGTTTTTCAGGGGACGGCGAAAAACTGTTTTTT. Amino acids: CASRFSGDGEKLFF.

The rearrangement joins TRBV9 to TRBJ2-3, with no clear D. CDR3 length: 16 amino acids. CDR1 and CDR2 (germline): SGDLS, YYNGEE. V lost 0 bases, J lost 2 bases, and 13 bases lay in between. CDR3 loop: CASSVELHGYTDTQYF. For the CDR3, the DNA is TGTGCCAGCAGCGTAGAACTCCACGGATACACAGATACGCAGTATTTT.

The chain carries TRBV2 and TRBJ1-2; 7 positions agree with TRBD1. The ends lost 1 base at V and 4 bases at J; junction bases unmatched: 6. This CDR3 spans 15 amino acids. The germline V gene has CDR1 SNHLY and CDR2 FYNNEI. CDR3 nucleotide sequence: TGTGCCAGCAGTGAAGAAGGGGACAGACTCTATGGCTACACCTTC. Its protein is CASSEEGDRLYGYTF.

V and J are TRBV7-9 and TRBJ2-7; 13 nucleotides align to TRBD2. CDR3 size: 17 residues. Per the germline V gene, CDR1 is SEHNR and CDR2 is FQNEAQ (reference sequence). V shed 5 bases and J 3 bases; nucleotides not matched to a gene: 10. This chain's CDR3 is CASSGTGLAGAHYEQYF. The CDR3 DNA follows: TGTGCCAGCAGCGGGACCGGACTAGCGGGGGCTCACTACGAGCAGTACTTC.

This clone has just a few counts. This chain joins TRBV10-3 and TRBJ1-2; tentative D call: TRBD1 (5 bases). V shed 7 bases and J shed 7 bases, with 22 bases lying between them. Germline-derived CDR1 and CDR2 are ENHRY and SYGVKD. The CDR3 totals 15 residues. The CDR3 region has the DNA TGTGCCATCATCAACCCTGAGGCAGGGTTGCCTGGCTACACCTTC. Amino acid sequence: CAIINPEAGLPGYTF.

The chain couples TRBV2 to TRBJ2-1, with 11 bases lining up with TRBD2. Germline V gene lookup returns CDR1 SNHLY and CDR2 FYNNEI. The CDR3 is 14 amino acids. The junction had 9 bases not matched to a gene; V was cut back by 4 bases and J by 13 bases. CDR3 DNA: TGTGCCAGCAGTGGGCTAGCGGGGGGACTAATACAGTTCTTC. Its protein is CASSGLAGGLIQFF. The variable domain in full, with the rest retrieved from reference TRBV2 and TRBJ2-1, is EPEVTQTPSHQVTQMGQEVILRCVPISNHLYFYWYRQILGQKVEFLVSFYNNEISEKSEIFDDQFSVERPDGSNFTLKIRSTKLEDSAMYFCASSGLAGGLIQFFGPGTRLTVL.

The rearrangement links TRBV9 to TRBJ2-7; TRBD1 aligns across 11 bases. Trimming took 3 bases from V and 5 from J; bases not matched to a gene: 7. CDR1 SGDLS and CDR2 YYNGEE come from the germline V gene. The CDR3 length is 15 residues. The CDR3 nucleotides are TGTGCCAGCAGCGCATTCGGGACAGGGGGTGACGAGCAGTACTTC. Translating gives CASSAFGTGGDEQYF.

V and J are TRBV5-5 and TRBJ1-5, with D possibly being TRBD1 (5 bases). Looked up from germline, CDR1 is SGHKS and CDR2 is YYEKEE (reference sequence). Trimming removed 0 bases at V and 2 bases at J, with 9 bases between. The CDR3 length is 15 residues. CDR3 loop: CASSLAGGGNQPQHF. For the CDR3, the DNA is TGTGCCAGCAGCTTGGCGGGGGGGGGCAATCAGCCCCAGCATTTT.

This clone was seen only once. The chain employs TRBV29-1 and TRBJ2-1; the D gene is possibly TRBD2 (5 bases). V dropped 3 bases and J dropped 10 bases, with 16 bases sitting between them. This CDR3 spans 13 amino acids. Germline CDR1 and CDR2: SQVTM and ANQGSEA. DNA for the CDR3: TGCAGCGTTGACGCTAGCAGAGGACGCGAGCAGTTCTTC. Its translation is CSVDASRGREQFF.

The chain carries TRBV12-5 and TRBJ2-7; tentatively, D is TRBD1 (6 bases). The V gene's germline CDR1 is LGHNT and CDR2 FRNRAP. The CDR3 loop spans 12 amino acids. Deletions cut 9 bases from V and 2 bases from J, with 11 bases between. CDR3 sequence: CARGQGAYEQYF. The CDR3 nucleotides are TGTGCTAGGGGACAAGGGGCCTACGAGCAGTACTTC.

The V gene is TRBV6-4, the J gene TRBJ2-5; possible D gene TRBD1, 7 bases. Germline CDR1 is MRHNA and CDR2 is SNTAGT. V lost 3 bases and J 5 bases, leaving 19 bases between the germline ends. CDR3 length: 16 residues. The CDR3 spells CASSDYFGGGYETQYF. As DNA, the CDR3 is TGTGCCAGCAGTGATTATTTTGGAGGGGGCTACGAGACCCAGTACTTC.

This sequence joins TRBV9 and TRBJ1-2, with TRBD1 matching 9 bases. This CDR3 has 15 amino acids. Germline values: CDR1 SGDLS, CDR2 YYNGEE. The trim removed 3 bases at V and 6 bases at J, leaving 9 bases unmatched. DNA of the CDR3: TGTGCCAGCAGCGCAACCACCTGGACAGGGGATGGCTACACCTTC. Translation gives CASSATTWTGDGYTF.

This chain connects TRBV28 to TRBJ1-4; tentatively, D is TRBD1 (5 bases). This CDR3 is built from 15 residues. V lost 6 bases and J 5 bases, leaving 16 bases between the germline ends. The germline V gene has CDR1 MDHEN and CDR2 SYDVKM. The CDR3 protein is CASRDPGSGNEKLFF. The CDR3 nucleotides are TGTGCCAGCAGGGACCCAGGGTCGGGGAATGAAAAACTGTTTTTT.

This chain links TRBV5-8 with TRBJ1-1; D unresolved. Germline V gene data show CDR1 as SGHTS and CDR2 as YDEGEE. V lost 3 bases and J 0 bases, leaving 12 bases between the germline ends. The CDR3 has 15 residues. The CDR3, as DNA: TGTGCCAGCAGCTCGCGAACTCTGATGAACACTGAAGCTTTCTTT. It codes for CASSSRTLMNTEAFF. The variable domain in full, with the rest retrieved from reference TRBV5-8 and TRBJ1-1, is EAGVTQSPTHLIKTRGQQATLRCSPISGHTSVYWYQQALGLGLQFLLWYDEGEERNRGNFPPRFSGRQFPNYSSELNVNALELEDSALYLCASSSRTLMNTEAFFGQGTRLTVV.

The chain uses TRBV5-1 and TRBJ1-2; 12 nucleotides line up with TRBD1. V dropped 4 bases and J dropped 6; count of bases not matched to a gene: 13. Germline CDR1 reads SGHRS; CDR2 reads YFSETQ. The CDR3 extends over 17 amino acids. The CDR3 region has the DNA TGCGCCAGCAGCCCGGCTCCGGGACAGGGGGCGGTTGATGGCTACACCTTC. Its protein product is CASSPAPGQGAVDGYTF.

This clone was detected a few times. V is TRBV6-5 and J is TRBJ1-1, with 9 bases matching TRBD1. This CDR3 spans 14 amino acids. The V gene end was trimmed by 6 bases and the J gene end by 7 bases; junction bases not matched to a gene: 9. The germline V gene has CDR1 MNHEY and CDR2 SVGAGI. The CDR3 sequence: CASSHGQGRSEAFF. CDR3 coding DNA: TGTGCCAGCAGCCATGGACAGGGGCGGAGTGAAGCTTTCTTT.

This chain joins TRBV28 and TRBJ2-7; 8 nucleotides agree with TRBD2. V lost 4 bases, J lost 2 bases, and 4 bases stayed unmatched. This CDR3 region has 14 residues. CDR1 and CDR2 from the germline V gene are MDHEN and SYDVKM. The CDR3: CASSSRRGAYEQYF. In DNA, the CDR3 is TGTGCCAGCAGTTCCCGGCGGGGGGCCTACGAGCAGTACTTC.

The CDR3 bases are TGTGCCAGCAGGGCTCTCGGACAAAGAAACACTGAAGCTTTCTTT. It encodes CASRALGQRNTEAFF. This chain uses TRBV27 with TRBJ1-1; a weak D match, TRBD1 (5 bases). This CDR3 region has 15 residues. CDR1 and CDR2 from the germline V gene are MNHEY and SMNVEV (reference sequence). Trimming took off 6 bases at V and 2 bases at J, with 16 bases between the two ends.

In regard to this clone: At one of its ends the junction is not consistent with the germline gene, which may arise from a read error. The chain uses TRBV9 and TRBJ2-3, with 7 bases matching TRBD1. The CDR3 totals 12 residues. Germline CDR1 SGDLS, CDR2 YYNGEE. For the CDR3, the DNA is TGTGCCAGCAGCCAGGGGGACAGTCCCCGGGATTTT. This encodes CASSQGDSPRDF. Full variable domain (missing parts from reference TRBV9 and TRBJ2-3): DSGVTQTPKHLITATGQRVTLRCSPRSGDLSVYWYQQSLDQGLQFLIQYYNGEERAKGNILERFSAQQFPDLHSELNLSSLELGDSALYFCASSQGDSPRDFGPGTRLTVL.

The CDR3 DNA is TGTGCCAGCACCGTGGGGGGGACTGAAGCTTTCTTT. Translated, it gives CASTVGGTEAFF. The V and J genes are TRBV28 and TRBJ1-1, with a possible D match to TRBD1 (5 bases). CDR1 MDHEN and CDR2 SYDVKM come from the germline V gene. The germline V and J ends were trimmed by 7 bases and 5 bases, with 11 bases remaining between them. This CDR3 comprises 12 residues.

The gene calls are TRBV5-6 and TRBJ2-7, with D perhaps TRBD2 (5 bases). CDR1 and CDR2 (germline): SGHDT, YYEEEE. This CDR3 contains 15 residues. Deletions cut 7 bases from V and 3 bases from J, with 20 bases between. For the CDR3, the DNA is TGTGCCAGCCAACAGCGTCCCGGGATTGACTACGAGCAGTACTTC. As protein: CASQQRPGIDYEQYF.

The chain has TRBV5-4 and TRBJ2-6; 9 nucleotides align to TRBD1. The CDR3 contains 16 residues. Germline V lookup: CDR1 SGHNT, CDR2 YYREEE (reference sequence). Germline trimming cut 4 bases from V and 3 bases from J; bases unmatched to any gene: 5. CDR3 nucleotides: TGTGCCAGCAGCCCGGGACAGGGATATGGGGCCAACGTCCTGACTTTC. Amino acid sequence: CASSPGQGYGANVLTF.

This clone was observed once. This chain joins TRBV30 and TRBJ2-7; the D gene could be TRBD1 or TRBD2 (7 bases each). In germline, CDR1 is GTSNPN, CDR2 SVGIG (reference sequence). The CDR3 extends over 16 amino acids. V lost 1 base to trimming and J lost 4 bases, with 20 bases between them. The CDR3 protein is CAWSGGGQTTYYEQYF. CDR3 sequence (DNA): TGTGCCTGGAGTGGGGGGGGACAGACCACCTATTACGAGCAGTACTTC. Looking up the rest from reference TRBV30 and TRBJ2-7 gives the full variable domain: SQTIHQWPATLVQPVGSPLSLECTVEGTSNPNLYWYRQAAGRGLQLLFYSVGIGQISSEVPQNLSASRPQDRQFILSSKKLLLSDSGFYLCAWSGGGQTTYYEQYFGPGTRLTVT.

The chain links TRBV2 to TRBJ2-3, with 7 nucleotides matching TRBD2. V gave up 6 bases and J gave up 0 bases; unmatched junction bases: 6. Germline V gene data show CDR1 as SNHLY and CDR2 as FYNNEI. The CDR3 has 15 amino acids. CDR3 residues: CASSNSGLSTDTQYF. CDR3 DNA: TGTGCCAGCAGCAATAGCGGGCTTAGCACAGATACGCAGTATTTT.

This chain connects TRBV7-2 to TRBJ2-3; TRBD1 matches at 12 bases. The CDR3 sequence is 16 residues long. Germline V gives CDR1 SGHTA, CDR2 FQGNSA. With V trimmed by 5 bases and J by 4 bases, 7 bases remained unmatched. CDR3 bases: TGTGCCAGCAGCACAGCCGGGACAGGGGGCGCAGATACGCAGTATTTT. Its translation: CASSTAGTGGADTQYF.